The subject of this entry is one T cell receptor beta chain. Its specificity is not known. This record belongs to a study of T cell repertoires in cytomegalovirus infection. MiXCR was run by TCRdb on the reads, yielding one entry per CDR3 protein. The sample has 450,000 to 650,000 distinct CDR3 sequences; about 39% are singletons. Whole-study results and caveats: Pooled public TCR beta family frequency picked out CMV carriers with the relevant HLA.

The V gene lost 0 bases and the J gene lost 3 bases, with 7 bases spanning the gap. The germline V gene encodes CDR1 SGHDT and CDR2 YYEEEE. The CDR3 loop spans 14 amino acids. The V gene is TRBV5-6, the J gene TRBJ1-5; no clear D. The sample consisted of cultured PBMCs, taken from culture after CMV antigen stimulation. The TCR comes from a human donor in good health (CMV status not recorded). Some clones in this sample may be carry-over from other donors' samples. This CDR3 reads CASSLGGLNQPQHF. The DNA for the CDR3 is TGTGCCAGCAGCTTGGGCGGTCTCAATCAGCCCCAGCATTTT.